This T cell receptor beta chain was sequenced in a study of blood T cells in healthy people across ages. The wider study: Every two T cells gave about one barcoded beta molecule via template switching.

Study findings and constraints: Diversity was higher, and naive CD4+ cells more numerous, in long-lived donors than in aged donors. Naive and antigen-experienced cells were not separated, limiting conclusive comparison. In older individuals, TCR beta diversity per million T cells was lower, falling roughly linearly with age.

Germline assignment: CDR1 MNHEY and CDR2 SVGAGI. This CDR3 has 13 amino acids. The V end lost 11 bases, the J end lost 0 bases, and 11 bases lay between the germline ends. A second PCR, run for roughly 7 to 12 cycles, used a sample-barcoded 5' primer plus a J-beta primer mix. Via MiXCR, TCRdb re-called the 5' RACE reads, giving one row per CDR3 protein. This table holds about 1.8 million distinct CDR3 sequences, less than 50% found once. Notes on this clonotype: Its specificity is not known.

The chain combines TRBV6-5 with TRBJ2-1; possibly TRBD2 for D (6 bases). The receptor comes from a woman in her thirties or forties in good health. The source material was blood. DNA of the CDR3: TGTGCCGTGCGGGGAAGCTCCTACAATGAGCAGTTCTTC. Protein product: CAVRGSSYNEQFF.